Detailed here is one TCR beta chain. Its specificity is unknown. Germline values: CDR1 GTSNPN, CDR2 SVGIG (reference sequence). J gave up 7 bases and V 2 bases, and 7 bases lay outside the gene matches. CDR3 length: 13 amino acids. The sample comes from a study of CD8+ T cells in alopecia areata. Study-level results: Many expanded lesional clones persisted in scalp and blood during tofacitinib.

As to treatment: oral pan-JAK inhibitor, 5-10 mg twice daily. Isolated RNA was reverse transcribed into cDNA used as the sequencing template. Sequencing was performed with immunoSEQ multiplex PCR; in TCRdb, only in-frame clones are kept and a portion is missing. The data show 160,000 or so clones, 58% seen once. This sequence joins TRBV30 and TRBJ2-7; 8 nucleotides align to TRBD1. The sequence was obtained from a human donor with alopecia areata. This specimen consisted of CD4+ T cells sorted from blood, obtained between weeks 55 and 65, from a patient treated with tofacitinib. CDR3 protein: CAWSLGQGGEQYF. DNA for the CDR3: TGTGCCTGGAGTCTAGGACAGGGAGGAGAGCAGTACTTC.